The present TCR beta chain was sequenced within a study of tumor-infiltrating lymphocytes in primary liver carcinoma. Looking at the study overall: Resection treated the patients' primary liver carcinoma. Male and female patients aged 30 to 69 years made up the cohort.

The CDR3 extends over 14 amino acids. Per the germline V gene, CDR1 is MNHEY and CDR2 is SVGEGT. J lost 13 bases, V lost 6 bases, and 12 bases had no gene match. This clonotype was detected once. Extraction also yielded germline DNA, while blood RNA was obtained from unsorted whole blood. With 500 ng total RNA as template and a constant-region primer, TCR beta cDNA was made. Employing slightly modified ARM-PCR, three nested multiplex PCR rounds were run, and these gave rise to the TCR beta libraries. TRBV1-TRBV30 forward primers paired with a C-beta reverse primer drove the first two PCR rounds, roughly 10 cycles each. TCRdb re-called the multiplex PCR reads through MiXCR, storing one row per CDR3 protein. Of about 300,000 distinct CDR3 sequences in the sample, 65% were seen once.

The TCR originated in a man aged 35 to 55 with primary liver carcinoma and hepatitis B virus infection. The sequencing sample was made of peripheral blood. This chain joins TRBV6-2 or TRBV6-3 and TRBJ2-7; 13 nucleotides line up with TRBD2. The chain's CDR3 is CASRLAGGTYDRYF. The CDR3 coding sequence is TGTGCCAGCAGACTAGCGGGAGGGACCTACGATCGATACTTC.